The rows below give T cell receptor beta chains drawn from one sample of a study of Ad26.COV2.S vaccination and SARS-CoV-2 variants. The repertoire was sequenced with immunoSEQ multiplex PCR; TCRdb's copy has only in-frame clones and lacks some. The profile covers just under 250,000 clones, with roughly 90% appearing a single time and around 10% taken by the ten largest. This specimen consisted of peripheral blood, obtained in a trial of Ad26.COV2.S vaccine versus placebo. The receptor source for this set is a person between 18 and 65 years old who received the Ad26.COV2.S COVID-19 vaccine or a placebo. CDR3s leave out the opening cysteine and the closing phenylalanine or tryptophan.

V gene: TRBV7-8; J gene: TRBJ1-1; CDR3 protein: ASSPGGYTYTEAF
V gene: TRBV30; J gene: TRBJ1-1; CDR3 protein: AWTRTVEAF
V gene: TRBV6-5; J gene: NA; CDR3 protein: ASSLRGLSYEQF
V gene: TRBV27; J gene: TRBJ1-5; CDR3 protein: ASSFRENQPQH
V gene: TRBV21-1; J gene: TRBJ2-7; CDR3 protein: ASSKGVLAGPYEQY
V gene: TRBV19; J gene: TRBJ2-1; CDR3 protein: ASTTGPGLRYNEQF
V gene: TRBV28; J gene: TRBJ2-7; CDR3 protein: ASSNPGLAGVSEQY
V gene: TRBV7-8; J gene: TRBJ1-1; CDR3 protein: ASSLVGTAVNTEAF
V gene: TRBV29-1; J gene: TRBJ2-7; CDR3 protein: SVEDSAGGTYEQY
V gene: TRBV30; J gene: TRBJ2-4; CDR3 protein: AWGGDKNIQY